Listed below are T cell receptor beta chains from one sample, sequenced in a study of cytomegalovirus exposure and HLA in healthy donors. The assay was immunoSEQ multiplex PCR, and TCRdb's table has in-frame clones only and misses some. The table includes over 80,000 clones, about 74% detected once. Specimen: PBMCs. These receptors were obtained from a man aged 35-49 years in good health and CMV-seronegative. CDR3s include the opening cysteine and the closing phenylalanine or tryptophan. D genes are given only for firm matches. Part of the rows lack a size; the others show once, few, many or a class for expanded clones.

>NA|TRBJ1-3|NA|TRBV5-1
CASRDSVFGNTIYF
TGCGCCAGCAGGGACAGCGTATTTGGAAACACCATATATTTT
>NA|TRBJ2-1|TRBD1|TRBV9
CASSAGGQGVNEQFF
TGTGCCAGCAGCGCCGGAGGACAGGGCGTCAATGAGCAGTTCTTC
>NA|TRBJ2-2|TRBD2|TRBV9
CASSLLPGTSGNTGELFF
TGTGCCAGCAGCTTACTCCCAGGGACTAGCGGGAACACCGGGGAGCTGTTTTTT
>NA|TRBJ2-1|NA|TRBV7-3
CASSLAGTSYNEQFF
TGTGCCAGCAGCTTAGCGGGGACCTCCTACAATGAGCAGTTCTTC
>once|TRBJ1-2|NA|TRBV4-2
CASSQDRGWGYTF
TGTGCCAGCAGCCAAGATAGAGGGTGGGGCTACACCTTC
>NA|TRBJ1-1|TRBD1|TRBV18
CASSLYRDRGTEAFF
TGTGCCAGCTCCCTCTACCGGGACAGGGGTACTGAAGCTTTCTTT
>NA|TRBJ2-1|TRBD2|TRBV15
CATSPRGLAGGGNEQFF
TGTGCCACCAGCCCCAGGGGACTAGCGGGGGGCGGGAATGAGCAGTTCTTC
>NA|TRBJ1-4|NA|TRBV5-1
CASSLVPSNEKLFF
TGCGCCAGCAGCTTGGTACCCAGTAATGAAAAACTGTTTTTT
>NA|TRBJ2-2|NA|TRBV7-3
CASSQEVGELFF
TGTGCCAGCAGCCAGGAGGTGGGGGAGCTGTTTTTT
>NA|TRBJ1-6|TRBD1|TRBV19
CASSMGTGNSPLHF
TGTGCCAGTAGTATGGGGACAGGCAATTCACCCCTCCACTTT
>NA|TRBJ1-6|TRBD1|TRBV7-2
CASSQADRVYSPLHF
TGTGCCAGCAGCCAAGCGGACAGGGTTTATTCACCCCTCCACTTT
>NA|TRBJ1-1|NA|TRBV5-1
CASSSDAGRTEAFF
TGCGCCAGCAGCTCCGATGCCGGGAGGACTGAAGCTTTCTTT
>few|TRBJ2-3|TRBD1|TRBV5-4
CASSLDRGFTDTQYF
TGTGCCAGCAGCTTGGACAGGGGCTTCACAGATACGCAGTATTTT
>NA|TRBJ2-1|NA|TRBV7-9
CASSSGSPTVYNEQFF
TGTGCCAGCAGCTCAGGATCGCCGACGGTCTACAATGAGCAGTTCTTC
>NA|TRBJ2-7|TRBD2|TRBV5-6
CASSFAGLAGYEQYF
TGTGCCAGCAGTTTCGCCGGACTAGCGGGCTACGAGCAGTACTTC
>NA|TRBJ1-2|NA|TRBV6-1
CASSDRGRRANYGYTF
TGTGCCAGCAGTGACAGGGGAAGAAGAGCTAACTATGGCTACACCTTC
>NA|TRBJ1-6|NA|TRBV2
CATLRTVNSPLHF
TGTGCCACTTTAAGGACAGTAAATTCACCCCTCCACTTT
>NA|TRBJ2-2|TRBD2|TRBV19
CASSLPTSANTGELFF
TGTGCCAGTAGTCTACCGACTAGCGCGAACACCGGGGAGCTGTTTTTT
>NA|TRBJ2-5|NA|TRBV5-3
CARSLDRTERETQYF
TGTGCCAGAAGCTTGGACAGGACAGAACGAGAGACCCAGTACTTC
>NA|TRBJ1-5|NA|TRBV2
CASSVRQSNQPQHF
TGTGCCAGCAGTGTGAGGCAGAGCAATCAGCCCCAGCATTTT
>NA|TRBJ1-3|NA|TRBV29-1
CSVEDSRGFGNTIYF
TGCAGCGTTGAAGATAGTAGGGGATTTGGAAACACCATATATTTT
>NA|TRBJ1-1|NA|TRBV6-4
CASSPQAGVNTEAFF
TGTGCCAGCAGTCCTCAGGCGGGGGTGAACACTGAAGCTTTCTTT
>once|TRBJ1-1|TRBD1|TRBV5-1
CASSNRGGTEAFF
TGCGCCAGCAGCAACAGGGGAGGCACTGAAGCTTTCTTT
>NA|TRBJ2-5|NA|TRBV10-3
CAISLNSLETQYF
TGTGCCATCAGTCTAAATAGCCTGGAGACCCAGTACTTC
>few|TRBJ2-7|TRBD2|TRBV7-9
CASSLARRGGSEQYF
TGTGCCAGCAGCTTAGCGCGAAGGGGAGGGAGCGAGCAGTACTTC
>few|TRBJ2-7|TRBD1|TRBV19
CASSIDNRGFEQYF
TGTGCCAGTAGTATAGATAACAGGGGGTTCGAGCAGTACTTC
>NA|TRBJ2-5|TRBD2|TRBV15
CATSRVGGGAFETQYF
TGTGCCACCAGCAGAGTAGGCGGGGGGGCCTTCGAGACCCAGTACTTC
>NA|TRBJ2-1|TRBD2|TRBV7-9
CASSLFLRTSGDNEQFF
TGTGCCAGCAGCTTATTTCTCCGGACTAGCGGGGACAATGAGCAGTTCTTC
>NA|TRBJ1-6|TRBD1|TRBV10-3
CAIKSVTGNSPLHF
TGTGCCATCAAATCCGTGACAGGGAACTCACCCCTCCACTTT
>NA|TRBJ1-1|NA|TRBV5-1
CASSFGSGTEAFF
TGCGCCAGCAGCTTTGGCTCGGGCACTGAAGCTTTCTTT
>NA|TRBJ2-2|NA|TRBV14
CASSQFRAMGGELFF
TGTGCCAGCAGCCAATTCAGGGCTATGGGCGGGGAGCTGTTTTTT
>NA|TRBJ2-1|TRBD2|TRBV4-1
CASSQGGLAGFNEQFF
TGCGCCAGCAGCCAAGGGGGACTAGCGGGGTTCAATGAGCAGTTCTTC
>NA|TRBJ1-5|NA|TRBV4-3
CASSLSGNNQPQHF
TGCGCCAGCAGCCTTTCAGGTAACAATCAGCCCCAGCATTTT
>NA|TRBJ1-5|NA|TRBV27
CATGEAYSNQPQHF
TGTGCCACAGGGGAAGCATATAGCAATCAGCCCCAGCATTTT
>NA|TRBJ1-3|NA|TRBV5-6
CASSLVGQGNGNTIYF
TGTGCCAGCAGCTTGGTTGGTCAGGGGAACGGAAACACCATATATTTT
>NA|TRBJ1-3|TRBD1|TRBV19
CASSIGTGPGNTIYF
TGTGCCAGTAGTATAGGGACAGGTCCTGGAAACACCATATATTTT
>NA|TRBJ2-1|NA|TRBV6-5
CASSPIQGYNEQFF
TGTGCCAGCAGTCCAATACAGGGTTACAATGAGCAGTTCTTC
>once|TRBJ1-4|NA|TRBV2
CASRDEQGFNEKLFF
TGTGCCAGCAGGGATGAACAGGGATTTAATGAAAAACTGTTTTTT
>NA|TRBJ1-3|NA|TRBV9
CASSVLNRLSGNTIYF
TGTGCCAGCAGCGTCCTAAATCGTCTCTCTGGAAACACCATATATTTT
>NA|TRBJ2-5|NA|TRBV27
CASSSQGTSEETQYF
TGTGCCAGCAGTTCACAGGGAACTTCTGAAGAGACCCAGTACTTC
>NA|TRBJ1-5|NA|TRBV29-1
CSVVGGSFGPQHF
TGCAGCGTTGTAGGAGGCAGCTTTGGGCCCCAGCATTTT
>NA|TRBJ1-4|TRBD1|TRBV5-6
CASSFRQGGEKLFF
TGTGCCAGCAGCTTTAGACAGGGGGGAGAAAAACTGTTTTTT
>NA|TRBJ1-2|NA|TRBV5-4
CASSLQGDYGYTF
TGTGCCAGCAGCTTGCAGGGTGACTATGGCTACACCTTC
>NA|TRBJ1-4|NA|TRBV5-6
CASSRYWTNEKLFF
TGTGCCAGCAGCCGCTATTGGACTAATGAAAAACTGTTTTTT
>few|TRBJ1-4|NA|TRBV5-1
CASSPGGAGEKLFF
TGCGCCAGCAGCCCGGGGGGGGCGGGAGAAAAACTGTTTTTT
>NA|TRBJ2-7|NA|TRBV7-9
CASSTTGNSYEQYF
TGTGCCAGCAGCACCACAGGGAACTCCTACGAGCAGTACTTC
>few|TRBJ2-3|NA|TRBV5-4
CASSSDGTPLDTQYF
TGTGCCAGCAGCTCGGACGGGACTCCTCTTGATACGCAGTATTTT
>NA|TRBJ2-5|NA|TRBV9
CASSVAMGVEQYF
TGTGCCAGCAGCGTAGCTATGGGAGTGGAGCAGTACTTC
>NA|TRBJ2-4|TRBD2|TRBV4-2
CASSLLGGTSGILAKNIQYF
TGTGCCAGCAGCCTCCTAGGAGGGACTAGCGGTATTCTAGCCAAAAACATTCAGTACTTC
>NA|TRBJ2-5|TRBD1|TRBV25-1
CASSGTGEETQYF
TGTGCCAGCAGTGGGACAGGAGAAGAGACCCAGTACTTC
>few|TRBJ1-1|TRBD1|TRBV7-8
CASSWRDRGSNTEAFF
TGTGCCAGCAGCTGGCGGGACAGGGGATCGAACACTGAAGCTTTCTTT
>NA|TRBJ1-1|NA|TRBV4-1
CASSQVYSTEAFF
TGCGCCAGCAGCCAAGTGTACAGTACGGAAGCTTTCTTT